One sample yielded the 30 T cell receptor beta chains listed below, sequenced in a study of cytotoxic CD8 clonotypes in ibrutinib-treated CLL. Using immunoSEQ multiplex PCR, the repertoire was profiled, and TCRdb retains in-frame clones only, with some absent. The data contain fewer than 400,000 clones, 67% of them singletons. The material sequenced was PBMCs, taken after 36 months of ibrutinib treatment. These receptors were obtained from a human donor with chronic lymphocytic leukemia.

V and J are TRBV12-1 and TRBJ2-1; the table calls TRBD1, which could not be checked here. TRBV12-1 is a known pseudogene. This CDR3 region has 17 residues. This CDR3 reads CASSSRHRESPYNEQFF. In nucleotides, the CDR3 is TGTGCCAGCAGCTCCCGGCACAGGGAGTCCCCCTACAATGAGCAGTTCTTC.

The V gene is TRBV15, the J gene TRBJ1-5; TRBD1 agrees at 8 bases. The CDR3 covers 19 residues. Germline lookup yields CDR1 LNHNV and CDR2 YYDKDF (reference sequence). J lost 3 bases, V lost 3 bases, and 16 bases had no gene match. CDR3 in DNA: TGTGCCACCAGCAGGTCCGTAATTCCGGACAGGGCGAACAATCAGCCCCAGCATTTT. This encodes CATSRSVIPDRANNQPQHF.

In DNA form, the CDR3 reads TGTGCCAGCAGTATCCACGCGGGGGAACCGCAGTATTTT. Amino acids: CASSIHAGEPQYF. This chain connects TRBV2 to TRBJ2-3; 7 bases map to TRBD2. V lost 5 bases to trimming and J lost 10 bases; unmatched junction nucleotides: 9. CDR1 SNHLY and CDR2 FYNNEI come from the germline V gene. The CDR3 consists of 13 residues.

The CDR3 is CASSTTGRYNEQFF. DNA of the CDR3: TGTGCCAGCAGCACTACAGGGCGCTACAATGAGCAGTTCTTC. This chain connects TRBV11-2 to TRBJ2-1; D might be TRBD1 (6 bases). The CDR3 has 14 amino acids. Trimming left V 5 bases short and J 3 bases short, with 11 bases between. Germline V gene lookup returns CDR1 SGHAT and CDR2 FQNNGV.

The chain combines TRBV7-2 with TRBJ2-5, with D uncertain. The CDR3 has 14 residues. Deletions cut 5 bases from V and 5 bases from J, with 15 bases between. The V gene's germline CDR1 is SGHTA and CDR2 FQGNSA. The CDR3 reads CASSKRANWETQYF. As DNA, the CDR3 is TGTGCCAGCAGCAAACGGGCGAATTGGGAGACCCAGTACTTC.

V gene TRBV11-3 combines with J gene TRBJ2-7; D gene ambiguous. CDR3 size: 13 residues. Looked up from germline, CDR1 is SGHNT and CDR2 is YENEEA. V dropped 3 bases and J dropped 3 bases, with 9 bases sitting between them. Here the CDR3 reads CASSFGLFYEQYF. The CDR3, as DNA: TGTGCCAGCAGCTTCGGCCTATTCTACGAGCAGTACTTC.

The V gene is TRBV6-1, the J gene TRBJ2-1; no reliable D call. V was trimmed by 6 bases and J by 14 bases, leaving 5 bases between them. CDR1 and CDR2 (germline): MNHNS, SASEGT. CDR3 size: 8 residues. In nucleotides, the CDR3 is TGTGCCAGCAGGGATGAGTTCTTC. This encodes CASRDEFF.

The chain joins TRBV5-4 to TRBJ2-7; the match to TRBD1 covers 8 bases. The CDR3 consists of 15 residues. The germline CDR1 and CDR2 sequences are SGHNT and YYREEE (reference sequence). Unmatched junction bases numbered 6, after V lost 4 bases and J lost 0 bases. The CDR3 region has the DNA TGTGCCAGCAGCCGCGGACAGGGAAGCTCCTACGAGCAGTACTTC. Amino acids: CASSRGQGSSYEQYF.

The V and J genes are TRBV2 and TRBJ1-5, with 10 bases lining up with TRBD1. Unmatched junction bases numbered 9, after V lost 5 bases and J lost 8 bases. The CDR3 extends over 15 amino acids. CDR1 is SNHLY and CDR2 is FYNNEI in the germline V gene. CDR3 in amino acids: CASSQTGGPLEPQHF. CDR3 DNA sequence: TGTGCCAGCAGTCAGACAGGGGGCCCGTTGGAGCCCCAGCATTTT.

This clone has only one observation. The CDR3 DNA follows: TGTGCCAGCAGCCTTACAGGGGGTACCTACGAGCAGTACTTC. This sequence encodes CASSLTGGTYEQYF. This sequence joins TRBV5-5 and TRBJ2-7, with 8 positions matching TRBD1. The germline CDR1 and CDR2 sequences are SGHKS and YYEKEE (reference sequence). V was clipped by 4 bases and J by 2 bases; unmatched bases: 5. CDR3 size: 14 residues.

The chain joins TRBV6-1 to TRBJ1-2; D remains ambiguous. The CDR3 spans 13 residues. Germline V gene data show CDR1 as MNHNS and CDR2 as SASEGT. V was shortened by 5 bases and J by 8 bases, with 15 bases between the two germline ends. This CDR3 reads CASSLPAPGGYTF. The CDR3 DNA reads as TGTGCCAGCAGTCTTCCAGCGCCGGGGGGCTACACCTTC.

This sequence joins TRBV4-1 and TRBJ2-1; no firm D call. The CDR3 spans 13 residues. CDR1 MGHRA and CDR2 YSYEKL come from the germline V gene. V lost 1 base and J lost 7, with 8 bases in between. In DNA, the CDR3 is TGCGCCAGCAGCCAAGTACGTATGAATGAGCAGTTCTTC. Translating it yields CASSQVRMNEQFF.

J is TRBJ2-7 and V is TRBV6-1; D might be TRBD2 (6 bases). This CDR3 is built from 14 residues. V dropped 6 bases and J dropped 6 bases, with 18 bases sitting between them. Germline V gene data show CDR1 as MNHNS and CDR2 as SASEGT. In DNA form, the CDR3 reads TGTGCCAGCAGGACGGCCGCCCCCGGGGGCGAGCAGTACTTC. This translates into CASRTAAPGGEQYF.

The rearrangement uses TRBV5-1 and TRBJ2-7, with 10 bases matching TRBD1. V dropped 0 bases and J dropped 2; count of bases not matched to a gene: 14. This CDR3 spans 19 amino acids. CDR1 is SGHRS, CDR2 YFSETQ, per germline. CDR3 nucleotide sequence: TGCGCCAGCAGCTTGGCCCGGGACGTCACAGGACAGGGGGCCTACGAGCAGTACTTC. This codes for CASSLARDVTGQGAYEQYF.

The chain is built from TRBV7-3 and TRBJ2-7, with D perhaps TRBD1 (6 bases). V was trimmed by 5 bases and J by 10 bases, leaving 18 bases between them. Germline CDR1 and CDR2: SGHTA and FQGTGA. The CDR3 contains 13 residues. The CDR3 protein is CASSPNYQGRQYF. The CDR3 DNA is TGTGCCAGCAGCCCAAACTACCAGGGGCGTCAGTACTTC. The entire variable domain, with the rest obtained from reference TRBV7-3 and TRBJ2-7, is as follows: GAGVSQTPSNKVTEKGKYVELRCDPISGHTALYWYRQSLGQGPEFLIYFQGTGAADDSGLPNDRFFAVRPEGSVSTLKIQRTERGDSAVYLCASSPNYQGRQYFGPGTRLTVT.

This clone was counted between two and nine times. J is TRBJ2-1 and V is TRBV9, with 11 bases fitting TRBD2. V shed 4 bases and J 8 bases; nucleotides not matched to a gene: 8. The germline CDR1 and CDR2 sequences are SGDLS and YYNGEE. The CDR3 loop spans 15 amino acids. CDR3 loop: CASSYSGRAFDEQFF. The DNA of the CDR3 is TGTGCCAGCAGCTATAGCGGGAGGGCCTTTGATGAGCAGTTCTTC.

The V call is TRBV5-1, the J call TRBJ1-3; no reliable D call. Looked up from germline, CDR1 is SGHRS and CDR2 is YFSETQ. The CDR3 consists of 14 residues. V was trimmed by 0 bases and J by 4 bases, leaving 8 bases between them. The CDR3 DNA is TGCGCCAGCAGCTTGGACGGTATGGGAAACACCATATATTTT. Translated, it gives CASSLDGMGNTIYF.

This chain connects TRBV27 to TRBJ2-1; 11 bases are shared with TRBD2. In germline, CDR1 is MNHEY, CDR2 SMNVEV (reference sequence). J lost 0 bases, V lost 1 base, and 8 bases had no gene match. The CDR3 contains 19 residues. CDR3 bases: TGTGCCAGCAGTTTATACGGACTAGCGGGCCTGAGCTCCTACAATGAGCAGTTCTTC. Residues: CASSLYGLAGLSSYNEQFF.

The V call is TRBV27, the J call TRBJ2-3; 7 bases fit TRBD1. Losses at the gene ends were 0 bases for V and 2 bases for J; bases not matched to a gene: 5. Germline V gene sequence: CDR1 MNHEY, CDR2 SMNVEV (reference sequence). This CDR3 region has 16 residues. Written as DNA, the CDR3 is TGTGCCAGCAGTTTATCAAGCAGGGGGTTCACAGATACGCAGTATTTT. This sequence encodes CASSLSSRGFTDTQYF.

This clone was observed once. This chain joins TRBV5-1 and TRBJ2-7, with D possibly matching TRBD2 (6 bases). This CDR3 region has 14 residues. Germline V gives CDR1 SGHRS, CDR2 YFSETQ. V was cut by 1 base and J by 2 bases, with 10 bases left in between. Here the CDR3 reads CASSLMGGPYEQYF. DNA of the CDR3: TGCGCCAGCAGCTTGATGGGGGGACCCTACGAGCAGTACTTC.

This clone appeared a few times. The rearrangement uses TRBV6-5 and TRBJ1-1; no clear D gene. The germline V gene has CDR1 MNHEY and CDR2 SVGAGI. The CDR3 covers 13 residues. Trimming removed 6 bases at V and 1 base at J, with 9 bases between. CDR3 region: CASRRFPNTEAFF. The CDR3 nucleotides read TGTGCCAGCAGGCGGTTCCCGAACACTGAAGCTTTCTTT.

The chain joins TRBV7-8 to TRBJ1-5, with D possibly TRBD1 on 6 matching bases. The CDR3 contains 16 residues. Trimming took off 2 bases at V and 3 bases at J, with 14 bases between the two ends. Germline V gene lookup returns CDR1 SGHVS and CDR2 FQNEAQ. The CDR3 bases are TGTGCCAGCAGCTTATGGGGCACAGGGAACAATCAGCCCCAGCATTTT. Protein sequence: CASSLWGTGNNQPQHF.

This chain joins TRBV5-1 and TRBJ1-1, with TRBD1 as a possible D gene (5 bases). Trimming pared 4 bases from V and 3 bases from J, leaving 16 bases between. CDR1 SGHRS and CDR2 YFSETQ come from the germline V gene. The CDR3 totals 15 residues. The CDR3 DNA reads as TGCGCCAGCAGCCCGTTTCGGGGCGCCCACACTGAAGCTTTCTTT. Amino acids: CASSPFRGAHTEAFF.

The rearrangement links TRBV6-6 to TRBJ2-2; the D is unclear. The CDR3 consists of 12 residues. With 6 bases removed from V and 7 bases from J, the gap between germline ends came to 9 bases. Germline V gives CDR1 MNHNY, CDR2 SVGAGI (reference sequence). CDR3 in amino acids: CASRKGFGELFF. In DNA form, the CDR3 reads TGTGCCAGCAGAAAGGGATTCGGGGAGCTGTTTTTT.

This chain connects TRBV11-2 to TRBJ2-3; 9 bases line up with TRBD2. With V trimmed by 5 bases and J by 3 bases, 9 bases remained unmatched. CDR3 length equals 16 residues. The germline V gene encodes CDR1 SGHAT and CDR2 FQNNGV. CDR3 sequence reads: CASSRRAGGGTDTQYF. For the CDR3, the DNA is TGTGCCAGCAGCCGACGAGCGGGAGGAGGTACAGATACGCAGTATTTT.

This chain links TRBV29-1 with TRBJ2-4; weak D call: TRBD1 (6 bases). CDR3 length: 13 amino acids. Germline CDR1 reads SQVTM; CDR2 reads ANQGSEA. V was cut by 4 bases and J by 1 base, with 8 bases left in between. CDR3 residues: CSVAQGAKNIQYF. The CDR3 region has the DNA TGCAGCGTTGCGCAGGGGGCCAAAAACATTCAGTACTTC.

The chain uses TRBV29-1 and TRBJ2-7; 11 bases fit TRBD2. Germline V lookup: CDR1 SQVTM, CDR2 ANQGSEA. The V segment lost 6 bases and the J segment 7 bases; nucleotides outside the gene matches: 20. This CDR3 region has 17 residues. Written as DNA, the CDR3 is TGCAGCGTACTTTTTACCCCCGGGGCTAGCGGGAGGTCTGAGCAGTACTTC. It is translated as CSVLFTPGASGRSEQYF.

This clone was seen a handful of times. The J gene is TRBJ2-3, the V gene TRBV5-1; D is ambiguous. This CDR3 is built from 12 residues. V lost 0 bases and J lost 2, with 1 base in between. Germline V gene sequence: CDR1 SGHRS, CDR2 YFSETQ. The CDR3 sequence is CASSLATDTQYF. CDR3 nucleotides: TGCGCCAGCAGCTTGGCCACAGATACGCAGTATTTT.

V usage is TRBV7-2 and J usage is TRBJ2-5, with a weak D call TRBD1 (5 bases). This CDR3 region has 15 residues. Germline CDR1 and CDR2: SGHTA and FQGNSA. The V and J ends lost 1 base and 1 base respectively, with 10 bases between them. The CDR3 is CASSLVPGIQETQYF. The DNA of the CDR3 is TGTGCCAGCAGCTTAGTTCCAGGGATCCAAGAGACCCAGTACTTC.

CDR3: CASSLGTYNEQFF. Written as DNA, the CDR3 is TGTGCCAGCAGCTTAGGCACATACAATGAGCAGTTCTTC. This chain connects TRBV7-8 to TRBJ2-1; D call uncertain. Looked up from germline, CDR1 is SGHVS and CDR2 is FQNEAQ. CDR3 length: 13 residues. The V end lost 1 base, the J end lost 4 bases, and 5 bases lay between the germline ends.